A selection of T cell receptor beta chains follows, all from one sample in a study of glioma-infiltrating T cells. TCRdb re-called the multiplex PCR reads with MiXCR, one entry per CDR3 protein. Among 150,000 or so distinct CDR3 sequences listed, approximately 40% were seen once. The specimen sequenced was glioma tissue, nonneoplastic brain tissue, or PBMCs (not recorded which). These receptors all stem from a human donor with low-grade glioma or glioblastoma, undergoing nonglioma brain surgery, or in good health (not recorded which). Both conserved end residues are part of each CDR3. D genes are given only for firm matches. Size tells how often a clone was seen (once, few, many) or the class of an expanded clone, and some rows leave it out.

V	D	size	J	DNA	CDR3
TRBV11-2	TRBD1	once	TRBJ1-2	TGTGCCAGCCGACCCATTAAACGGGACAGGGGGCCTGGCTATGGCTACACCTTC	CASRPIKRDRGPGYGYTF
TRBV5-1	NA	NA	TRBJ1-2	TGCGCCAGCAGCTTTAACGGAGCTAACTATGGCTACACCTTC	CASSFNGANYGYTF
TRBV5-1	NA	NA	TRBJ1-1	TGCGCCAGCAGCTTGACTGAGTCGGGTAGTGAAGCTTTCTTT	CASSLTESGSEAFF
TRBV28	NA	few	TRBJ1-1	TGTGCCAGCAGTCCCCTTACCTTGACAGATATGAACACTGAAGCTTTCTTT	CASSPLTLTDMNTEAFF
TRBV6-1	NA	NA	TRBJ2-5	TGTGCCAGCAGTGAAGTTAGGACGGAAAAGAGAACCCAGTACTTC	CASSEVRTEKRTQYF
TRBV5-4	NA	NA	TRBJ2-3	TGTGCCAGCAGCTGGAAGGGGGAGTGGACAGATACGCAGTATTTT	CASSWKGEWTDTQYF
TRBV19	NA	NA	TRBJ1-2	TGTGCCAGTAGTATACGAAGGGGCGGCTACACCTTC	CASSIRRGGYTF
TRBV28	NA	NA	TRBJ2-7	TGTGCCAGCAGTCCCCGGGGGCGGGATCACGAGCAGTACTTC	CASSPRGRDHEQYF
TRBV6-1	TRBD1	few	TRBJ1-1	TGTGCCAGCAGACCGTACAGGGGGCTGGCCTCCGGAGACACTGAAGCTTTCTTT	CASRPYRGLASGDTEAFF
TRBV19	NA	NA	TRBJ2-7	TGTGCCAGTAGCCGGGACTTCTACTCTACGAGGCAGTACTTC	CASSRDFYSTRQYF
TRBV7-2	TRBD2	NA	TRBJ2-7	TGTGCCAGCAGCTTAGCTCCTAGCGGGACCTCCTACGAGCAGTACTTC	CASSLAPSGTSYEQYF
TRBV6-6	NA	many	TRBJ1-1	TGTGCCAGCAGTTACTCAGGGATGGGCACTGAAGCTTTCTTT	CASSYSGMGTEAFF
TRBV20-1	TRBD1	NA	TRBJ1-4	TGCAGTGCTAGAGATTTGAACAGGGACAGTGAAAAACTGTTTTTT	CSARDLNRDSEKLFF
TRBV27	TRBD1	NA	TRBJ1-5	TGTGCCAGCAGCCGGACAGGGGGCTCTCAGCCCCAGCATTTT	CASSRTGGSQPQHF
TRBV6-1	NA	NA	TRBJ2-7	TGTGCCAGCAGACCCTACACAGGGTTCTACGAGCAGTACTTC	CASRPYTGFYEQYF
TRBV15	NA	NA	TRBJ2-1	TGTGCCACCAGCAGAGGGCCCGGGCCCTGGCTCTTC	CATSRGPGPWLF
TRBV6-1	TRBD2	many	TRBJ2-1	TGTGCCAGCACGGGCGCCACTAGCGGGAGAAATGAGCAGTTCTTC	CASTGATSGRNEQFF
TRBV7-9	TRBD1	NA	TRBJ2-3	TGTGCCAGCAGCTACGACAGGGAGCCAGATACGCAGTATTTT	CASSYDREPDTQYF
TRBV4-3	NA	NA	TRBJ2-1	TGCGCCAGCAGCCAAGACCCCACGAACTCCTACAATGAGCAGTTCTTC	CASSQDPTNSYNEQFF
TRBV6-1	NA	few	TRBJ2-7	TGTGCCAGCAGACCCCGGAGACAAAGGGTTTACGAGCAGTACTTC	CASRPRRQRVYEQYF
TRBV4-2	NA	few	TRBJ1-5	TGTGCCAGTTCGACAGCGGTCAATCAGCCCCAGCATTTT	CASSTAVNQPQHF
TRBV20-1	NA	many	TRBJ2-5	TGCAGTGCGCGGTACCAAGAGACCCAGTACTTC	CSARYQETQYF
TRBV10-1	NA	NA	TRBJ1-2	TGCGCCAGCAGTGAGAAGGTCTGGGTAGGGGCCTATAACTATGGCTACACCTTC	CASSEKVWVGAYNYGYTF
TRBV27	NA	few	TRBJ1-3	TGTGCCAGCAGGCAAAATGGATACTCTGGAAACACCATATATTTT	CASRQNGYSGNTIYF
TRBV2	TRBD2	few	TRBJ2-1	TGTGCCAGCAGTGTACGCGCGGGGGACGATGAGCAGTTCTTC	CASSVRAGDDEQFF
TRBV3-1	NA	few	TRBJ2-5	TGTGCCAGCAGCTGGGGTAGCGGCCAAGAGACCCAGTACTTC	CASSWGSGQETQYF
TRBV27	TRBD1	few	TRBJ1-5	TGTGCCAGCAGTCTTACAGGGGGCGATCAGCCCCAGCATTTT	CASSLTGGDQPQHF
TRBV9	NA	once	TRBJ1-1	TGTGCCAGCAGCGTAGGGCCGATGAACACTGAAGCTTTCTTT	CASSVGPMNTEAFF
TRBV6-1	NA	few	TRBJ2-7	TGTGCCAGCAGTTCATTCGACCCCCCCTACGAGCAGTACTTC	CASSSFDPPYEQYF
TRBV6-1	NA	few	TRBJ2-1	TGTGCCAGCAAAAGTGGGGGGAAGTCTCACAATGAGCAGTTCTTC	CASKSGGKSHNEQFF
TRBV7-2	TRBD2	NA	TRBJ2-3	TGTGCCAGCAGCCCGACTAGCGGGTCCGGATATACGCAGTATTTT	CASSPTSGSGYTQYF
TRBV4-1	NA	few	TRBJ1-5	TGCGCCAGCAGCCAAGATCTTCGGTCAAGTCATCAGCCCCAGCATTTT	CASSQDLRSSHQPQHF
TRBV20-1	TRBD2	NA	TRBJ2-3	TGCAGTGCTAGTGAGGGACTAGCGGGAGTCACAGATACGCAGTATTTT	CSASEGLAGVTDTQYF
TRBV2	TRBD1	NA	TRBJ2-3	TGTGCCAGCAGGACGAGAGGGGGCCACACAGATACGCAGTATTTT	CASRTRGGHTDTQYF
TRBV19	TRBD1	NA	TRBJ2-1	TGTGCCAGCGACAGGGACGGTAGTGGCAATGAGCAGCTCTTC	CASDRDGSGNEQLF
TRBV27	TRBD1	few	TRBJ2-7	TGTGCCAGCAGCCCCGGGACAGGAGGCCACGAGCAGTACTTC	CASSPGTGGHEQYF
TRBV29-1	TRBD2	medium-sized	TRBJ2-3	TGCAGCGTTGCCACAATAGAGATTACTAGCGGGATGAACACAGATACGCAGTATTTT	CSVATIEITSGMNTDTQYF
TRBV27	NA	NA	TRBJ1-3	TGTGCCAGCAGTTTAAGCCCCCCCCACCTTCCCTCGGGGGGAAACACCATATATTTT	CASSLSPPHLPSGGNTIYF
TRBV27	NA	NA	TRBJ2-7	TGTGCCAGCAGCCGCAGACCTCGAATTTACGAGCAGTACTTC	CASSRRPRIYEQYF
TRBV11-3	NA	many	TRBJ2-2	TGTGCCAGCAGCCTACAAGAAACCGAGCTGTTTTTT	CASSLQETELFF
TRBV7-2	TRBD2	NA	TRBJ2-1	TGTGCCAGCAGCTTATTGGGGGGACTAGCGGGGTCCAGCTCCTACAATGAGCAGTTCTTC	CASSLLGGLAGSSSYNEQFF
TRBV4-1	TRBD1	few	TRBJ1-4	TGCGCCAGCAGCCAAGAACCGGGACAGTCTAATGAAAAACTGTTTTTT	CASSQEPGQSNEKLFF
TRBV6-1	NA	once	TRBJ2-7	TGTGCCAGCAGTAGTAGGGGGTGCTGGGAGCAGTACTTC	CASSSRGCWEQYF
TRBV27	TRBD1	few	TRBJ1-2	TGTGCCAGCAGTTCCCGGACAGGTTATGGCTACACCTTC	CASSSRTGYGYTF
TRBV28	TRBD1	NA	TRBJ2-1	TGTGCCAGCAGTATACAGGGGCCCCGGGACAATGAGCAGTTCTTC	CASSIQGPRDNEQFF
TRBV24-1	NA	few	TRBJ2-1	TGTGCCACCAGTGATGAGGATGAGCAGTTCTTC	CATSDEDEQFF